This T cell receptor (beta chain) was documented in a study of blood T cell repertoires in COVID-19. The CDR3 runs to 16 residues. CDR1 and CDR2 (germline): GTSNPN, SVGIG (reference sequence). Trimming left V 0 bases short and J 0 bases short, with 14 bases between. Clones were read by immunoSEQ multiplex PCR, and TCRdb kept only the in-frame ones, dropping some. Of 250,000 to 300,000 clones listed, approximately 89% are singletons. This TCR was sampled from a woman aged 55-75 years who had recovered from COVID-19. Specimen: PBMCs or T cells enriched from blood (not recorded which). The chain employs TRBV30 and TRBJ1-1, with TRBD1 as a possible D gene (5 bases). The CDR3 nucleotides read TGTGCCTGGAGTGTATTCGGAGGGACCATGAACACTGAAGCTTTCTTT. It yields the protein CAWSVFGGTMNTEAFF.